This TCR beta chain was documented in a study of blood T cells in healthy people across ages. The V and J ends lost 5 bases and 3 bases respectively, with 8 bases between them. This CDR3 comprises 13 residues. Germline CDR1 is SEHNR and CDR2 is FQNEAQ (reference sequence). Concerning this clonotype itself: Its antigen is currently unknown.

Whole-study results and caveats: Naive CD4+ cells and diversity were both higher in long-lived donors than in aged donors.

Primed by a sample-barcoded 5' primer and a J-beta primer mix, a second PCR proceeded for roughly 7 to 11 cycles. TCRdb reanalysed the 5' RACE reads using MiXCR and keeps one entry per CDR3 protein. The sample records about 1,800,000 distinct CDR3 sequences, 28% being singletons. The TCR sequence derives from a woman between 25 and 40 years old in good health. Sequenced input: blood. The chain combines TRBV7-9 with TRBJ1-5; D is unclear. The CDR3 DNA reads TGTGCCAGCAGCCCAAGTTACAATCAGCCCCAGCATTTT. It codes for CASSPSYNQPQHF.